Listed below are T cell receptor beta chains from one sample, sequenced in a study of blood T cells in healthy people across ages. TCRdb recomputed calls from the 5' RACE reads with MiXCR, one row per CDR3 protein. This sample has just under 900,000 distinct CDR3 sequences, with around 26% found just once. The source material was blood. These receptors came from a woman over 75 in good health. The conserved cysteine and the conserved F or W are not part of the CDR3 here. Fields, in order: V gene, J gene, CDR3 length, CDR3 protein.

TRBV11-2	TRBJ1-2	11	ASSSGPVYGYT
TRBV5-1	TRBJ2-3	15	ASSPQVPGGSTDTQY
TRBV28	TRBJ1-2	13	ASSTPKQGNYGYT
TRBV20-1	TRBJ1-1	11	SASQGSTTEAF
TRBV12-3/TRBV12-4	TRBJ2-1	13	ASSPLQGTYNEQF
TRBV12-3/TRBV12-4	TRBJ2-5	11	ASSLLRKETQY
TRBV6-2/TRBV6-3	TRBJ1-5	11	ASHFYSNQPQH
TRBV7-9	TRBJ1-1	11	ASSLVDWGRSF
TRBV4-3	-	15	ASSPSPPAGVYNEQY
TRBV7-2	TRBJ2-1	14	ASSLGQGNNYNEQF
TRBV5-8	TRBJ2-7	12	ASNGDRSSYEQY
TRBV24-1	TRBJ1-5	14	ATSEGTGGRNQPQH
TRBV12-3/TRBV12-4	TRBJ2-5	13	ASRNSDRRQETQY
TRBV2	TRBJ2-3	13	ASSSQGISTDTQY
TRBV20-1	TRBJ1-2	11	SARGDSLDGYT
TRBV7-2	TRBJ1-5	12	ASSLGQKVQPQH
TRBV19	TRBJ1-2	15	ASSQGDFEISNYGYT
TRBV12-3/TRBV12-4	TRBJ1-1	12	ASTSGGAPREAF
TRBV2	TRBJ2-3	11	ASSENLGDTQY
TRBV29-1	TRBJ1-2	11	SVRTGGSYGYT
TRBV6-2/TRBV6-3	TRBJ2-3	12	ASRPPGSADTQY
TRBV27	TRBJ1-3	13	ASSPGTGAGNTIY
TRBV4-2	TRBJ1-2	10	ASSSGTVGYT
TRBV5-1	TRBJ1-1	11	ASSLSQEREAF
TRBV27	TRBJ2-5	13	AGSFGGTLQETQY
TRBV15	TRBJ2-2	11	ATSSTRTSGLF